This TCR beta chain emerged from a study of T cell responses to AZD1222 COVID-19 vaccine. Study background: Pooled samples include second doses given at about 4 or 12 weeks.

Study-wide results and limits: Most donors were white British, females outnumbered males, and clonal diversity was possibly underestimated. Only a handful of AZD1222 recipients, more than 5 in all, had baseline seropositivity. Scientists sampled the repertoires only once the peak T cell response had passed.

The CDR3 runs to 13 residues. V lost 10 bases and J lost 1, with 12 bases in between. Looked up from germline, CDR1 is KGHDR and CDR2 is SFDVKD. TCRdb's table, derived via immunoSEQ multiplex PCR, lists solely in-frame clones and lacks some. Of 100,000 to 150,000 clones listed, around 94% are singletons. This clone came up once. What it binds is not known. The receptor's source is an adult in good health. The V and J genes are TRBV24-1 and TRBJ1-1; D may be TRBD1 (5 bases). Sequenced material: peripheral blood, taken on day 0 of AZD1222 vaccination. The CDR3 region is CATFPTENTEAFF. The CDR3 DNA reads as TGTGCCACTTTCCCGACAGAGAACACTGAAGCTTTCTTT.